The present T cell receptor beta chain was sequenced within a study of blood T cell repertoires in COVID-19. Overall study: Samples came from the United States, Italy and Spain, spanning acute and convalescent COVID-19. In each case, the material was cDNA or gDNA derived from T cells, B-cell-depleted T cells, or PBMCs.

In the original processing: Estimation of nucleated cell counts relied on the amplification of reference gene primers. Some clones are missing from TCRdb's copy, which holds only in-frame ones; the method was immunoSEQ multiplex PCR. V and J calls plus clone size are reproduced from that table; the DNA served to infer D and trimming. The sample holds about 75,000 clones, more than 70% seen once. CDR1 and CDR2 (germline): SNHLY, FYNNEI. J was trimmed by 1 base and V by 2 bases; bases with no gene match: 5. The CDR3 consists of 18 residues. The receptor was derived from a woman in her 70s with acute or convalescent COVID-19. The rearrangement uses TRBV2 and TRBJ2-2; TRBD2 aligns across 12 bases. Specimen: peripheral blood. In DNA form, the CDR3 reads TGTGCCAGCAGTGAACAGAGACTAGCGGGAGTGAACACCGGGGAGCTGTTTTTT. Encoded protein: CASSEQRLAGVNTGELFF. Variable domain in full (rest from reference TRBV2 and TRBJ2-2): EPEVTQTPSHQVTQMGQEVILRCVPISNHLYFYWYRQILGQKVEFLVSFYNNEISEKSEIFDDQFSVERPDGSNFTLKIRSTKLEDSAMYFCASSEQRLAGVNTGELFFGEGSRLTVL.